This entry is about one T cell receptor (beta chain). Profiled with immunoSEQ multiplex PCR; TCRdb holds only in-frame clones, not every one. This table holds under 80,000 clones, around nine tenths found once. These data are taken from a study of blood T cell repertoires in COVID-19. At the level of the study: Sites in the United States, Italy and Spain provided acute and convalescent COVID-19 samples.

The CDR3 spans 16 residues. V lost 1 base, J lost 7 bases, and 8 bases stayed unmatched. CDR1 is LNHNV and CDR2 is YYDKDF in the germline V gene (reference sequence). This sequence was found in a human donor in a cohort sampled during active COVID-19. J is TRBJ2-1 and V is TRBV15; TRBD2 matches at 9 bases. The material sequenced was peripheral blood. Here the CDR3 reads CATSRGPAGGMNEQFF. The CDR3 nucleotides read TGTGCCACCAGCAGAGGACCAGCGGGAGGCATGAATGAGCAGTTCTTC.